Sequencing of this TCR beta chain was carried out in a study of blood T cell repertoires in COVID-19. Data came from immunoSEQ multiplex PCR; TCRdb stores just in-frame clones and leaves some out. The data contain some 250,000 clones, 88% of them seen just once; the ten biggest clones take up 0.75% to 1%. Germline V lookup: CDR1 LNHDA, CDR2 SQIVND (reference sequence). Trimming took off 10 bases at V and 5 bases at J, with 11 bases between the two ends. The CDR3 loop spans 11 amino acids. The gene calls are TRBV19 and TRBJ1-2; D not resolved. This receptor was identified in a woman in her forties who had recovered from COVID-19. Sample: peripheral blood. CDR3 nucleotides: TGTGCCACCGACGGGGAATATGGCTACACCTTC. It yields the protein CATDGEYGYTF.